A single sample is the source of the 5 T cell receptor beta chains below, sequenced in a study of beta chain features in type 1 diabetes. Points from the study as a whole: Significant though moderate, a shortening of TCRB CDR3s appeared in all four CD4+ subsets of Type 1 diabetes patients.

The study reverse transcribed the entire isolated RNA, so it sequenced expressed TCRB transcripts. Sequencing used immunoSEQ multiplex PCR; TCRdb keeps in-frame clones, though not all of them. The sample holds 100,000 to 150,000 clones, 15% to 20% seen once. For these TCRs, the target antigens are not known. Material for sequencing was central memory CD4+ T cells from blood. These receptors were collected from a man younger than 35 with type 1 diabetes.

The chain joins TRBV29-1 to TRBJ2-5; D may be TRBD2 (6 bases). V was cut by 3 bases and J by 5 bases, with 10 bases left in between. CDR3 length: 12 residues. Germline-derived CDR1 and CDR2 are SQVTM and ANQGSEA. In DNA form, the CDR3 reads TGCAGCGTTGAGATCGGGGGTGAGACCCAGTACTTC. This gives the protein CSVEIGGETQYF.

This clone was counted a few times. The rearrangement joins TRBV18 to TRBJ2-5, with 8 positions matching TRBD1. Germline V CDR1 and CDR2: KGHSH, LQKENI. The V gene end was trimmed by 3 bases and the J gene end by 4 bases; junction bases not matched to a gene: 7. The CDR3 extends over 15 amino acids. CDR3 nucleotide sequence: TGTGCCAGCTCACCCCGTACGGACAGGGCAGAGACCCAGTACTTC. Translated, it gives CASSPRTDRAETQYF.

The genes are TRBV4-1 and TRBJ2-1; D is tentatively TRBD1 or TRBD2 (5 bases each). Germline V CDR1 and CDR2: MGHRA, YSYEKL. This CDR3 is built from 12 residues. Between the trimmed V and J ends, which lost 3 bases and 12 bases, there was a span of 12 bases. The CDR3 DNA reads as TGCGCCAGCAGCCACGGGACCCTAGCGCAGTTCTTC. This codes for CASSHGTLAQFF.

This clone was observed a few times. This sequence joins TRBV29-1 and TRBJ2-5; D not certain. CDR1 is SQVTM and CDR2 is ANQGSEA in the germline V gene. V was shortened by 7 bases and J by 5 bases, with 14 bases between the two germline ends. The length of the CDR3 is 12 residues. The CDR3 sequence: CSARHTGETQYF. The CDR3, as DNA: TGCAGCGCCCGCCACACTGGGGAGACCCAGTACTTC.

The DNA for the CDR3 is TGCAGCGTTGACGGGGCGAGCTCTGGAAACACCATATATTTT. This codes for CSVDGASSGNTIYF. J is TRBJ1-3 and V is TRBV29-1; D possibly corresponds to TRBD1 (5 bases). V lost 3 bases to trimming and J lost 0 bases, with 9 bases between them. Germline V CDR1 and CDR2: SQVTM, ANQGSEA. This CDR3 comprises 14 residues.